These 8 T cell receptor beta chains were sequenced from one sample in a study of cytomegalovirus exposure and HLA in healthy donors. A multiplex PCR was run with 60 Vbeta primers and 13 Jbeta primers. This table comes from immunoSEQ multiplex PCR, and its TCRdb copy is limited to in-frame clones, with some not included. The sample yields about 89,000 clones, about 85% seen once. The specimen sequenced was PBMCs. The receptors were gathered from a man aged 35 to 55 in good health and CMV-seropositive.

The chain couples TRBV5-8 to TRBJ2-7; 7 bases are a match to TRBD1. The CDR3 loop spans 15 amino acids. Germline trimming cut 4 bases from V and 3 bases from J; bases unmatched to any gene: 10. In germline, CDR1 is SGHTS, CDR2 YDEGEE. CDR3 sequence (DNA): TGTGCCAGCAGCCCGCAGGGACAGACTTACTACGAGCAGTACTTC. Translated: CASSPQGQTYYEQYF. The full variable domain, completed using reference TRBV5-8 and TRBJ2-7, is EAGVTQSPTHLIKTRGQQATLRCSPISGHTSVYWYQQALGLGLQFLLWYDEGEERNRGNFPPRFSGRQFPNYSSELNVNALELEDSALYLCASSPQGQTYYEQYFGPGTRLTVT.

This clone was recorded a few times. V is TRBV11-3 and J is TRBJ1-1; a weak D match, TRBD1 (5 bases). CDR1 is SGHNT and CDR2 is YENEEA in the germline V gene. The V end lost 3 bases, the J end lost 10 bases, and 9 bases lay between the germline ends. The CDR3 runs 11 residues. The CDR3 DNA sequence: TGTGCCAGCAGCTTGCGGGGGAGAGCTTTCTTT. This encodes CASSLRGRAFF. Based on the CDR3 plus reference TRBV11-3 and TRBJ1-1, the full variable domain is EAGVVQSPRYKIIEKKQPVAFWCNPISGHNTLYWYLQNLGQGPELLIRYENEEAVDDSQLPKDRFSAERLKGVDSTLKIQPAELGDSAVYLCASSLRGRAFFGQGTRLTVV.

This clone has just a few counts. The chain is built from TRBV5-4 and TRBJ2-3, with 7 nucleotides matching TRBD1. Germline V gene sequence: CDR1 SGHNT, CDR2 YYREEE (reference sequence). Trimming removed 2 bases from V and 2 bases from J; junction bases left unmatched: 5. The CDR3 extends over 15 amino acids. DNA of the CDR3: TGTGCCAGCAGCTTACAGGGGAAAATCACAGATACGCAGTATTTT. Protein: CASSLQGKITDTQYF.

This sequence joins TRBV4-1 and TRBJ1-5; D is unclear. The CDR3 is 13 amino acids. V lost 1 base and J lost 8, with 9 bases in between. From germline, CDR1 is MGHRA and CDR2 YSYEKL. DNA for the CDR3: TGCGCCAGCAGCCAAGCGGGAGGAGAGCCCCAGCATTTT. As protein: CASSQAGGEPQHF.

The DNA of the CDR3 is TGTGCCAGCAGCAAATCGGGGACAGGGTTAGGAAACACCATATATTTT. Translated, it gives CASSKSGTGLGNTIYF. V usage is TRBV7-2 and J usage is TRBJ1-3; the match to TRBD1 covers 9 bases. This CDR3 spans 16 amino acids. Germline lookup yields CDR1 SGHTA and CDR2 FQGNSA. V gave up 5 bases and J gave up 4 bases; unmatched junction bases: 9.

In this sample, this clone turned up a few times. One end of the junction does not line up with germline, which may come from a read error. The J gene is TRBJ2-3, the V gene TRBV7-9; D is perhaps TRBD2 (5 bases). There are 12 residues in the CDR3. The germline V gene encodes CDR1 SEHNR and CDR2 FQNEAQ (reference sequence). The CDR3 DNA sequence: TGTGCCAGCAGCTTAGCGATCGGTTTACTAGTCTTC. It encodes CASSLAIGLLVF.

The chain uses TRBV9 and TRBJ2-7; TRBD2 matches 8 bases. The J segment lost 0 bases and the V segment lost 4 bases, leaving 6 bases of the junction unmatched. CDR3 size: 15 residues. The germline CDR1 and CDR2 sequences are SGDLS and YYNGEE. In DNA form, the CDR3 reads TGTGCCAGCAGCCCAGCGGGAGAGGCCTCCTACGAGCAGTACTTC. As protein: CASSPAGEASYEQYF.

This CDR3 reads CASSSTAGDYGYTF. The CDR3 DNA follows: TGTGCCAGCAGCTCGACGGCAGGTGACTATGGCTACACCTTC. The chain employs TRBV7-9 and TRBJ1-2; no reliable D call. The V and J ends lost 4 bases and 3 bases respectively, with 12 bases between them. The CDR3 is 14 amino acids. Germline CDR1 is SEHNR and CDR2 is FQNEAQ (reference sequence).